This T cell receptor (beta chain) was documented in a study of T cell clonotyping in hematopoietic cell transplantation. Overall study context: Recipients' pretransplant samples followed cytoreduction. Study results and limitations: Pathologically expanded recipient clonotypes increased progressively from day 30 to day 180 as diversity fell. Broader posttransplant TCR repertoire diversity was predicted by graft donor and pretransplant recipient Inverse Simpson Index values.

Points on this clone: Its antigen is still unknown.

CDR1 and CDR2 (germline): SQVTM, ANQGSEA. The CDR3 has 13 residues. The V and J ends lost 5 bases and 5 bases respectively, with 15 bases between them. Documented time point: recipient sample about 28 days before transplant, after cytoreduction. Recipients were bled about 28 days pretransplant and at posttransplant days 30, 100, 180. Data came from immunoSEQ multiplex PCR; TCRdb stores just in-frame clones and leaves some out. The sample contains around 80,000 clones, 90% to 96% of which appear only once. The chain combines TRBV29-1 with TRBJ2-5; D possibly corresponds to TRBD2 (7 bases). Sequences were derived from peripheral blood mononuclear cells, sampled before stem cell transplant. The sequence was obtained from a woman aged 45-65 years with acute myeloid leukemia. Some clones in this sample may be carry-over from other donors' samples. The CDR3, as DNA: TGCAGCGTTCGAGGGGGGGGGCGTGAGACCCAGTACTTC. Its translation: CSVRGGGRETQYF. The entire variable domain, with the rest obtained from reference TRBV29-1 and TRBJ2-5, is as follows: SAVISQKPSRDICQRGTSLTIQCQVDSQVTMMFWYRQQPGQSLTLIATANQGSEATYESGFVIDKFPISRPNLTFSTLTVSNMSPEDSSIYLCSVRGGGRETQYFGPGTRLLVL.